This TCR beta chain was documented in a study of CXCR3-negative and CXCR3-positive naive CD8 T cells (dated by TCRdb to the late 2010s). As for the study more broadly: In total, approximately 150 million TRB reads were obtained, corresponding to roughly 1.5 +/- 0.3 million reads per library. Diversity and physicochemical repertoire analyses covered under twelve donors pooled from two independent experiments. For the TRBV-TRBJ cluster analysis, the naive subsets came from about five donors, while the memory cells came from 3 donors. Overall study results and their limits: Repertoire diversity was comparably high in both naive subsets but much lower in memory CD8+ T cells. Freshly isolated PBMCs were used for most assays because CXCR3 expression partially decreased after cryopreservation. Compared with CXCR3-negative naive cells, CXCR3-positive naive cells had TRB CDR3s with higher hydrophobicity (lower Kidera factor 4), lower energy, and higher strength and volume indices. TRBV-TRBJ usage was similar between naive CXCR3-negative and CXCR3-positive cells from the same donor, while memory cells showed distinct patterns. Because surface CD5, which is linked to self-reactivity in mice, was comparable between the naive subsets, TCR interaction strength was also inferred from TRB CDR3 physicochemical properties.

CDR1 and CDR2 are drawn from the germline V gene: SGHRS, YFSETQ. Reading from cysteine to phenylalanine, the CDR3 counts 14 amino acids. No coding sequence is recorded. Comments on this clonotype: Its antigen target is currently unknown.

For each CD8+ T cell subset, flow sorting was done in triplicate, and around 300,000 cells per subset went directly into RLT lysis buffer. To keep memory contaminants out, a stringent definition of naive CD8+ T cells was applied: CD45RO-CCR7+CD27+CD95-. Peripheral blood mononuclear cells were isolated from buffy coats by standard density gradient centrifugation. Naive CXCR3-negative and CXCR3-positive CD8+ T cells were flow-sorted on a FACSAria III. An RNeasy Mini Kit was used to extract total RNA from the sorted cells. TCRdb records NextSeq 550 as the sequencer. The Human TCR Profiling Kit (MiLaboratory) was used to prepare UMI-labeled 5' RACE TRB cDNA libraries. The full amount of extracted RNA was used for cDNA synthesis, and the full amount of resulting cDNA was used for PCR amplification. Libraries were prepared in parallel with an identical number of PCR cycles. Concerning the study's data processing: With a requirement of at least two reads per UMI, MIGEC and MiXCR extracted about 50,000 +/- 10,000 unique UMI-labeled TRB cDNA molecules per library. Each library averaged approximately 40,000 +/- 10,000 functional in-frame TRB CDR3 nucleotide clonotypes without stop codons. After downsampling to 5000 UMI-labeled TRB molecules per sample, diversity metrics, including normalized Shannon-Wiener and Chao1, were computed in VDJtools. Clonotype-size-weighted physicochemical properties of the central five CDR3 residues (interaction energy, strength, volume and Kidera factor 4) were computed in VDJtools. The reads went through TCRdb reprocessing, and each CDR3 protein sequence gets one entry with no DNA. TCRdb's processing, not the authors', yielded these V and J calls. The sample table includes tens of thousands of distinct CDR3 sequences. The ten most abundant clones make up 0.53% of the sample.

The sequenced sample was naive CXCR3+ CD8+ T cells from blood. The label giving this sample's cell subset or site can be read as: CD45RO-CCR7+CD27+CD95- naive CD8+ T cells expressing CXCR3 (TNR3+). The origin of this receptor is a human donor in good health. Some clones in this sample may be carry-over from other donors' samples. The V gene is TRBV5-1 and the J gene is TRBJ2-7. The CDR3 corresponds to CASSLDRASYEQYF.